The next 24 T cell receptor beta chains were all read from a single sample in a study of metastatic and nonmetastatic thyroid tumors. All patients were treatment-naive before thyroid surgery. TCRdb re-clonotyped the PCR reads through MiXCR. Altogether 7,500 to 10,000 clones are present, more than 25% being singletons, with the ten largest covering approximately 13%. Specimen: adjacent normal tissue. These receptors came from a female donor with papillary thyroid cancer or a benign thyroid nodule (not recorded which). Some clones in this sample may be carry-over from other donors' samples.

This clone was found many times. The chain carries TRBV11-3 and TRBJ1-2; 7 bases are shared with TRBD1. Per the germline V gene, CDR1 is SGHNT and CDR2 is YENEEA. CDR3 length: 16 residues. V was clipped by 5 bases and J by 8 bases; unmatched bases: 17. The CDR3 nucleotides are TGTGCCAGCAGCCCAGGAGGGGGCAGGACCTTCTTCGGCTACACCTTC. It encodes CASSPGGGRTFFGYTF.

V gene TRBV20-1 combines with J gene TRBJ2-7, with TRBD1 matching over 10 bases. Germline CDR1 reads DFQATT; CDR2 reads SNEGSKA (reference sequence). This CDR3 has 14 residues. The V gene end was trimmed by 2 bases and the J gene end by 5 bases; junction bases not matched to a gene: 6. CDR3 region: CSARQGTGVNEQYF. The CDR3, as DNA: TGCAGTGCTAGACAAGGGACAGGGGTTAACGAGCAGTACTTC.

This clone has just a few counts. V usage is TRBV6-1 and J usage is TRBJ1-2, with D tentatively TRBD1 (5 bases). This CDR3 has 13 amino acids. Trimming removed 3 bases from V and 3 bases from J, with 8 bases in between. Germline CDR1 and CDR2: MNHNS and SASEGT. The CDR3 nucleotides are TGTGCCAGCAGTGACAGGGTAGACTATGGCTACACCTTC. The encoded protein is CASSDRVDYGYTF.

This clone is medium-sized within its sample. V is TRBV24-1 and J is TRBJ1-5, with D hard to call. V lost 5 bases to trimming and J lost 0 bases, with 4 bases between them. The CDR3 sequence is 13 residues long. Germline V gives CDR1 KGHDR, CDR2 SFDVKD. The DNA for the CDR3 is TGTGCCACCAGTGGCGATAGCAATCAGCCCCAGCATTTT. Translating it yields CATSGDSNQPQHF.

This clone is judged medium-sized. V and J are TRBV2 and TRBJ1-2, with 9 bases that match TRBD1. V shed 6 bases, J shed 6 bases, and the junction held 2 bases outside the gene matches. The CDR3 has 12 amino acids. Germline lookup yields CDR1 SNHLY and CDR2 FYNNEI. CDR3 sequence reads: CASRGQGHGYTF. The CDR3 DNA reads as TGTGCCAGCAGAGGACAGGGGCATGGCTACACCTTC. Full variable domain (remainder filled in from reference TRBV2 and TRBJ1-2): EPEVTQTPSHQVTQMGQEVILRCVPISNHLYFYWYRQILGQKVEFLVSFYNNEISEKSEIFDDQFSVERPDGSNFTLKIRSTKLEDSAMYFCASRGQGHGYTFGSGTRLTVV.

By sample fraction, this clone is medium-sized. The chain uses TRBV10-1 and TRBJ2-7, with D unclear. The CDR3 consists of 14 residues. The V end was cut by 2 bases, the J end by 6 bases, with 14 bases between. The V gene's germline CDR1 is WNHNN and CDR2 SYGVQD (reference sequence). CDR3 residues: CASSEGAPTAEQYF. In DNA, the CDR3 is TGCGCCAGCAGTGAGGGCGCTCCTACGGCCGAGCAGTACTTC.

This clone rates as medium-sized (0.01 to 0.1%). The rearrangement joins TRBV10-3 to TRBJ1-3; no firm D call. CDR1 is ENHRY and CDR2 is SYGVKD in the germline V gene. Trimming removed 3 bases from V and 1 base from J, with 7 bases in between. The CDR3 has 14 amino acids. Here the CDR3 reads CAISEDRSGNTIYF. The CDR3 region has the DNA TGTGCCATCAGTGAAGATCGTTCTGGAAACACCATATATTTT.

The DNA of the CDR3 is TGCAGTGCTAATAGCCTGGGGCTAGCGGAAGAAGATACGCAGTATTTT. It encodes CSANSLGLAEEDTQYF. J is TRBJ2-3 and V is TRBV20-1, with 7 bases that match TRBD2. This CDR3 is 16 amino acids long. The ends lost 4 bases at V and 5 bases at J; junction bases unmatched: 15. Germline V lookup: CDR1 DFQATT, CDR2 SNEGSKA (reference sequence).

A few counts support this clone. The genes are TRBV19 and TRBJ2-5; no clear D gene. Germline lookup yields CDR1 LNHDA and CDR2 SQIVND (reference sequence). V lost 1 base and J lost 5, with 8 bases in between. This CDR3 contains 13 residues. The DNA for the CDR3 is TGTGCCAGTAGTATAGGGGTTGGGGAGACCCAGTACTTC. Translation: CASSIGVGETQYF.

To note about this clone: Its ends do not fully match the called genes, so a read error is possible. The chain is built from TRBV24-1 and TRBJ2-5; a possible D gene is TRBD1 (5 bases). CDR3 length: 17 residues. Per the germline V gene, CDR1 is KGHDR and CDR2 is SFDVKD. CDR3 amino acids: CATSYLVGAADADTQYF. The CDR3 nucleotides read TGTGCCACCAGTTATTTAGTTGGGGCGGCTGACGCAGATACCCAGTACTTC.

By sample fraction, this clone is medium-sized. The chain employs TRBV30 and TRBJ1-6; no definite D call. The V and J ends lost 2 bases and 7 bases respectively, with 3 bases between them. Germline-derived CDR1 and CDR2 are GTSNPN and SVGIG (reference sequence). The CDR3 is 11 amino acids. In DNA form, the CDR3 reads TGTGCCTGGAGTCGCAATTCACCCCTCCACTTT. Translating gives CAWSRNSPLHF.

The chain employs TRBV20-1 and TRBJ2-2; the match to TRBD2 covers 7 bases. V shed 6 bases and J 8 bases; nucleotides not matched to a gene: 15. Germline V gives CDR1 DFQATT, CDR2 SNEGSKA (reference sequence). The CDR3 spans 15 residues. The CDR3 DNA is TGCAGTGCGTACGGGGAGGGACCCGGCACAGGGGAGCTGTTTTTT. Its protein product is CSAYGEGPGTGELFF.

This clone was seen only a few times. The chain links TRBV28 to TRBJ2-2; no reliable D call. The V gene lost 8 bases and the J gene lost 5 bases, with 18 bases spanning the gap. Germline V gives CDR1 MDHEN, CDR2 SYDVKM. The CDR3 runs 15 residues. The CDR3 sequence is CASRLDTLETGELFF. CDR3 in DNA: TGTGCCAGCCGCCTGGATACCCTAGAGACCGGGGAGCTGTTTTTT. The full variable domain, with the rest looked up from reference TRBV28 and TRBJ2-2, is DVKVTQSSRYLVKRTGEKVFLECVQDMDHENMFWYRQDPGLGLRLIYFSYDVKMKEKGDIPEGYSVSREKKERFSLILESASTNQTSMYLCASRLDTLETGELFFGEGSRLTVL.

This clone was picked up a small number of times. The chain joins TRBV9 to TRBJ1-1; D is undetermined. Germline CDR1 is SGDLS and CDR2 is YYNGEE. V shed 4 bases and J shed 2 bases, with 15 bases lying between them. This CDR3 region has 15 residues. CDR3 nucleotide sequence: TGTGCCAGCAGCTTACAAGTAGGCGGTAACACTGAAGCTTTCTTT. Amino acid sequence: CASSLQVGGNTEAFF.

This rearrangement joins TRBV6-4 to TRBJ1-4; D gene ambiguous. CDR3 length equals 18 residues. V lost 0 bases and J lost 2, with 16 bases in between. Per the germline V gene, CDR1 is MRHNA and CDR2 is SNTAGT. The CDR3 loop reads CASSDSPMPGTTNEKLFF. CDR3 in DNA: TGTGCCAGCAGTGACTCTCCGATGCCAGGAACCACTAATGAAAAACTGTTTTTT.

V gene TRBV2 combines with J gene TRBJ2-7, with D possibly TRBD2 on 7 matching bases. The CDR3 length is 14 residues. V lost 5 bases, J lost 2 bases, and 13 bases lay in between. Germline assignment: CDR1 SNHLY and CDR2 FYNNEI. DNA of the CDR3: TGTGCCAGCAGTAGGGGGGGTTATACCTACGAGCAGTACTTC. Translated: CASSRGGYTYEQYF.

This sequence joins TRBV5-1 and TRBJ1-1, with D hard to call. The ends were cut back, 4 bases at V and 0 bases at J, with 13 bases in the middle. Germline loops: CDR1 SGHRS, CDR2 YFSETQ. The CDR3 has 15 residues. The CDR3, as DNA: TGCGCCAGCAGCCCCAATACGGGTATGAACACTGAAGCTTTCTTT. It specifies CASSPNTGMNTEAFF.

At least ten counts were recorded for this clone. The chain couples TRBV9 to TRBJ1-1; no firm D call. The germline V gene has CDR1 SGDLS and CDR2 YYNGEE. The CDR3 runs to 13 residues. The ends were cut back, 1 base at V and 11 bases at J, with 15 bases in the middle. Here the CDR3 DNA reads TGTGCCAGCAGCGTAATCCCCGATAAAGAGGCTTTCTTT. Its translation is CASSVIPDKEAFF.

With respect to this clone: Other DNA sequences within the sample encode an identical CDR3. The chain uses TRBV5-4 and TRBJ2-2; D not certain. The length of the CDR3 is 12 residues. V dropped 8 bases and J dropped 11 bases, with 16 bases sitting between them. Germline values: CDR1 SGHNT, CDR2 YYREEE (reference sequence). Written as DNA, the CDR3 is TGTGCCAGTAGCCCCGAAGTCGGTGAGCTGTTTTTT. It encodes CASSPEVGELFF.

Sample share makes this clone medium-sized. The J gene is TRBJ2-1, the V gene TRBV20-1; weak D call: TRBD2 (6 bases). The germline V gene encodes CDR1 DFQATT and CDR2 SNEGSKA (reference sequence). V gave up 0 bases and J gave up 0 bases, with 9 bases separating them. The CDR3 is 15 amino acids. The CDR3 DNA is TGCAGTGCTAGAGATCTGGGGGGCTCCTACAATGAGCAGTTCTTC. Translated, it gives CSARDLGGSYNEQFF.

This clone was seen only a few times. The chain joins TRBV11-1 to TRBJ2-2; TRBD2 matches 7 bases. The V segment lost 5 bases and the J segment 3 bases; nucleotides outside the gene matches: 12. Germline loops: CDR1 SGHAT, CDR2 FQDESV (reference sequence). The CDR3 contains 17 residues. CDR3 protein: CASSPVATGGDTGELFF. DNA of the CDR3: TGTGCCAGCAGCCCGGTAGCGACGGGAGGTGACACCGGGGAGCTGTTTTTT.

This clone is labeled large. The V call is TRBV2, the J call TRBJ2-7; 8 bases agree with TRBD2. Trimming at V came to 8 bases and at J to 3 bases, leaving 12 bases not matched to a gene. The CDR3 is made up of 15 amino acids. Germline CDR1 and CDR2: SNHLY and FYNNEI. CDR3 in amino acids: CASARTSSEIYEQYF. The CDR3 nucleotides read TGTGCCAGCGCTAGGACTAGCAGTGAGATCTACGAGCAGTACTTC.

The rearrangement joins TRBV12-3 or TRBV12-4 to TRBJ2-7; a weak D match, TRBD1 (5 bases). This CDR3 region has 13 residues. The V and J ends lost 6 bases and 2 bases respectively, with 11 bases between them. The DNA for the CDR3 is TGTGCCAGCAGCCTCTCAGGGACCTACGAGCAGTACTTC. Amino acid sequence: CASSLSGTYEQYF.

This clone appeared a few times. The chain recombines TRBV20-1 with TRBJ2-1; 10 positions agree with TRBD1. Germline assignment: CDR1 DFQATT and CDR2 SNEGSKA (reference sequence). This CDR3 contains 17 residues. V lost 1 base and J lost 8; bases outside the gene matches: 14. CDR3 in amino acids: CSARAGGTGENIDEQFF. For the CDR3, the DNA is TGCAGTGCTAGAGCCGGCGGGACAGGGGAAAATATTGATGAGCAGTTCTTC.